This TCR beta chain was found in a study of T cells in Graves' hyperthyroidism and ophthalmopathy. Study findings and constraints: Ophthalmopathy could be told apart from stable hyperthyroidism with a 13 V-J model.

It was considered stable Graves' hyperthyroidism when ophthalmopathy did not progress within 18 months. Researchers barred patients who had uncontrolled infection, other autoimmune disease, pregnancy or lactation. The PBMCs were sourced from fresh peripheral blood (around 10 ml). Note on this clonotype: Its antigen is as yet unknown.

Trimming pared 1 base from V and 0 bases from J, leaving 14 bases between. This CDR3 contains 17 residues. CDR1 SGHDN and CDR2 FVKESK come from the germline V gene. Researchers took RNA transcripts and amplified the TCR beta CDR3 regions from them. The HTBI primer set was used in a first-round RT-PCR of the TCR CDR3. In TCRdb, the multiplex PCR reads were re-called with MiXCR into one record per CDR3 protein. The sample contains 200,000 to 250,000 distinct CDR3 sequences, less than 20% of which appear only once. This sequence was found in a woman in her 50s with Graves' hyperthyroidism. The chain is built from TRBV14 and TRBJ2-3, with D possibly being TRBD1 or TRBD2 (6 bases each). Source material: blood. The CDR3 DNA follows: TGTGCCAGCAGCCAAGTTTATCGGGGGCCTAGCACAGATACGCAGTATTTT. Translation gives CASSQVYRGPSTDTQYF.